This T cell receptor beta chain comes out of a study of T cell responses to AZD1222 COVID-19 vaccine. Study-level points and caveats: In all cases, repertoires were sampled only after the peak T cell response. Of the AZD1222 recipients, only five to seven were seropositive at baseline. Unmutated regions of variants are reportedly targeted by nearly half of spike-specific TCRs.

V was shortened by 0 bases and J by 5 bases, with 10 bases between the two germline ends. The germline gives CDR1 SGHVS, CDR2 FQNEAQ. The CDR3 is 14 residues long. Repertoires were generated with immunoSEQ multiplex PCR, while TCRdb's copy carries only in-frame clones and drops some. The data hold more than 150,000 clones, with around 94% observed a single time. A note on this clone: Its target is not known.

This specimen was peripheral blood, taken on day 0 of AZD1222 vaccination. The receptor was isolated from an adult in good health. The chain has TRBV7-8 and TRBJ1-1; maybe TRBD1 (5 bases). In nucleotides, the CDR3 is TGTGCCAGCAGCTTAGCTGAGGGGTCGACTGAAGCTTTCTTT. Protein sequence: CASSLAEGSTEAFF.